Listed below are T cell receptor beta chains from one sample, sequenced in a study of spatial heterogeneity in lung cancer. TCRdb recomputed calls from the 5' RACE reads with MiXCR, one row per CDR3 protein. The table lists approximately 6,300 distinct CDR3 sequences, approximately 13% of them singletons. Sequenced here: normal lung tissue next to the tumor, sampled at surgery. These receptors originate from a female donor with early-stage non-small cell lung cancer. The CDR3 runs from the conserved cysteine through the conserved F or W. A D gene is named only where the DNA matches it firmly. The size of a clone is reported for some rows only, either as once, few or many, or as a class for expanded clones.

d_call	v_call	clone_size	j_call	cdr3_aa	cdr3_nt
NA	TRBV10-3	many	TRBJ2-5	CAISESVDGHKETQYF	TGTGCCATCAGTGAGTCGGTGGACGGACATAAAGAGACCCAGTACTTC
TRBD2	TRBV28	medium-sized	TRBJ2-7	CASWGASGRYYEQYF	TGTGCCAGCTGGGGGGCTAGCGGGAGGTACTACGAGCAGTACTTC
NA	TRBV28	many	TRBJ1-1	CASSLSGREAFF	TGTGCCAGCAGTTTATCGGGGCGGGAAGCTTTCTTT
TRBD1	TRBV7-3	many	TRBJ2-1	CASSLRQGTNNEQFF	TGTGCCAGCAGCTTAAGACAGGGCACAAACAATGAGCAGTTCTTC
TRBD2	TRBV20-1	few	TRBJ2-6	CSASPAGGNGANVLTF	TGCAGTGCCTCGCCTGCGGGGGGCAATGGGGCCAACGTCCTGACTTTC
TRBD1	TRBV4-3	many	TRBJ2-1	CASSQILRQGWGNEQFF	TGCGCCAGCAGCCAGATACTCCGACAGGGCTGGGGGAATGAGCAGTTCTTC
TRBD1	TRBV7-2	NA	TRBJ2-7	CASSPQTGESHEQYF	TGTGCCAGCAGCCCACAGACAGGGGAGAGCCACGAGCAGTACTTC
NA	TRBV20-1	NA	TRBJ1-5	CSAISESSNQPQHF	TGCAGTGCTATTAGCGAGTCTAGCAATCAGCCCCAGCATTTT
TRBD2	TRBV5-1	few	TRBJ2-7	CASSLDPSGGDEQYF	TGCGCCAGCAGCTTGGACCCCAGCGGGGGCGACGAGCAGTACTTC
NA	TRBV9	medium-sized	TRBJ1-1	CASSVETMNTEAFF	TGTGCCAGCAGCGTCGAAACTATGAACACTGAAGCTTTCTTT
NA	TRBV4-1	many	TRBJ2-1	CASSQNGGTVVGEQFF	TGCGCCAGCAGCCAAAATGGGGGGACAGTTGTGGGTGAGCAGTTCTTC
TRBD1	TRBV12-3/TRBV12-4	many	TRBJ1-1	CASSSRQTGEAEAFF	TGTGCCAGCAGTTCCCGACAGACAGGGGAGGCTGAAGCTTTCTTT
NA	TRBV7-2	NA	TRBJ1-1	CASSLLRDILF	TGTGCCAGCAGCCTCCTGAGGGATATCCTCTTT
TRBD1	TRBV9	few	TRBJ1-4	CASSATGERKLFF	TGTGCCAGCAGCGCTACAGGGGAGAGAAAACTGTTTTTT
TRBD2	TRBV28	many	TRBJ2-3	CASSLRSGGASTDTQYF	TGTGCCAGCAGTTTACGGAGCGGGGGGGCAAGCACAGATACGCAGTATTTT
NA	TRBV21-1	many	TRBJ1-1	CASSTQLGPNTEAFF	TGTGCCAGCAGCACCCAGCTGGGACCAAACACTGAAGCTTTCTTT
TRBD2	TRBV20-1	medium-sized	TRBJ2-7	CSARDPSGSNYEQYF	TGCAGTGCTAGAGATCCTAGCGGGAGCAACTACGAGCAGTACTTC
TRBD1	TRBV6-5	NA	TRBJ2-3	CASSLLQGRPDTQYF	TGTGCCAGCAGTCTCTTACAGGGGAGACCAGATACGCAGTATTTT
NA	TRBV28	medium-sized	TRBJ1-5	CASSLFGRGFYSNQPQHF	TGTGCCAGCAGTTTATTTGGCAGGGGCTTCTATAGCAATCAGCCCCAGCATTTT
NA	TRBV6-2/TRBV6-3	NA	TRBJ2-5	CASSAGETQYF	TGTGCCAGCAGCGCCGGAGAGACCCAGTACTTC
NA	TRBV28	many	TRBJ1-1	CASSLGGWGEAFF	TGTGCCAGCAGTTTAGGGGGTTGGGGTGAAGCTTTCTTT
NA	TRBV27	medium-sized	TRBJ2-7	CASRKQDRDKQYF	TGTGCCAGCAGAAAACAAGACCGGGACAAGCAGTACTTC